This entry is about one T cell receptor beta chain. The antigen is undetermined. The entry originates in a study of cytomegalovirus exposure and HLA in healthy donors. For the study at large: A preliminary data release comprised about 85 million unique TCRs obtained from HLA-typed donors. Of about 400 genotyped donors, roughly 86% clustered with self-reported Caucasian donors.

The CDR3 runs 16 residues. Germline V gives CDR1 SGHVS, CDR2 FNYEAQ. V was pared by 2 bases and J by 3 bases, with 13 bases between. Use of 60 Vbeta and 13 Jbeta primers characterized the PCR. Produced via immunoSEQ multiplex PCR; TCRdb's table is partial and in-frame only. Of approximately 170,000 clones listed, 71% are singletons. Study observations and caveats: Analysis was carried out at a later point, and it linked a missense DCLRE1C variant to TCR beta V- and J-gene trimming. Most TCR beta V segments were productive about 90% or about 30% of the time in an earlier analysis.

Sequenced material: PBMCs. This clonotype originated in a girl aged 5-17 years in good health and CMV-seronegative. V and J are TRBV7-6 and TRBJ1-4; D might be TRBD1 (5 bases). Here the CDR3 DNA reads TGTGCCAGCAGCTTAAACCTCCTAGGGGCTAATGAAAAACTGTTTTTT. Amino acids: CASSLNLLGANEKLFF.